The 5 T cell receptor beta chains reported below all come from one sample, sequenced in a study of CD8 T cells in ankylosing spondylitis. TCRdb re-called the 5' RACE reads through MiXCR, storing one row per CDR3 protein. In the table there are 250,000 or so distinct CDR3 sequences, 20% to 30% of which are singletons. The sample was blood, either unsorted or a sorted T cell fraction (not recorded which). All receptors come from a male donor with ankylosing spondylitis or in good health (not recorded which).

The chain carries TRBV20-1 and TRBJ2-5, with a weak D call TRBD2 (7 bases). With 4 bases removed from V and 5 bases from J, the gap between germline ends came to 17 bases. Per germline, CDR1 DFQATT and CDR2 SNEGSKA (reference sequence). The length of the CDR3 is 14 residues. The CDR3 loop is CSATGGQGMETQYF. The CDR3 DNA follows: TGCAGTGCTACCGGGGGGCAGGGTATGGAGACCCAGTACTTC.

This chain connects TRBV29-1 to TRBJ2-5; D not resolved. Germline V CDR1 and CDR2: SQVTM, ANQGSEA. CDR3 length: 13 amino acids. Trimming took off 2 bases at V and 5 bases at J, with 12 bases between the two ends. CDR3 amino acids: CSVEKAPWETQYF. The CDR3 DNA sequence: TGCAGCGTTGAAAAGGCCCCGTGGGAGACCCAGTACTTC.

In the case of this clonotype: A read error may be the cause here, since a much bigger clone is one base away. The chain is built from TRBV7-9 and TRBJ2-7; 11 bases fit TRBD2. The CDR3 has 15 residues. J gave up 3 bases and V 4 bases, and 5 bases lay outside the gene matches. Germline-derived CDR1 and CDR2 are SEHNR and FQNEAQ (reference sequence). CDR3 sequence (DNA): TGTGCCAGCAGCTCCTTAGCGGGGGGGCACTACGAGCAGTACTTC. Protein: CASSSLAGGHYEQYF.

CDR3 protein: CASSRQGRVYGYTF. Here the CDR3 DNA reads TGTGCCAGCTCACGACAGGGCCGGGTCTATGGCTACACCTTC. The chain links TRBV18 to TRBJ1-2, with 7 bases fitting TRBD1. The V segment lost 4 bases and the J segment 4 bases; nucleotides outside the gene matches: 6. Germline assignment: CDR1 KGHSH and CDR2 LQKENI. The CDR3 runs 14 residues.

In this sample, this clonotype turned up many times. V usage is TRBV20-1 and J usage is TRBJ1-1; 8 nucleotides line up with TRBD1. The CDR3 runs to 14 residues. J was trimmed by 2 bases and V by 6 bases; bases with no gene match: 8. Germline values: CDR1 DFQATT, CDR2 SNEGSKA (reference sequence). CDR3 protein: CSALPGGGNTEAFF. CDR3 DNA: TGCAGTGCCCTACCAGGGGGCGGAAACACTGAAGCTTTCTTT.